This entry lists 20 T cell receptor beta chains sequenced from one sample in a study of shared T cell receptors in the human thymus. The table came from immunoSEQ multiplex PCR; TCRdb's copy has only in-frame clones and leaves some out. Of 55,000 to 75,000 clones in the sample, over 90% were seen once. The sequencing sample was made of thymocytes. The origin of the receptors is a human donor.

The chain couples TRBV7-2 to TRBJ2-7; D might be TRBD1 or TRBD2, each matching 5 bases. The CDR3 is 14 amino acids. V lost 4 bases, J lost 7 bases, and 17 bases lay in between. Per germline, CDR1 SGHTA and CDR2 FQGNSA. In nucleotides, the CDR3 is TGTGCCAGCAGCTCGTCGGGACCTAGTCGGGAGCAGTACTTC. Its translation is CASSSSGPSREQYF. Using reference TRBV7-2 and TRBJ2-7 for the parts outside the CDR3, the full variable domain is GAGVSQSPSNKVTEKGKDVELRCDPISGHTALYWYRQSLGQGLEFLIYFQGNSAPDKSGLPSDRFSAERTGGSVSTLTIQRTQQEDSAVYLCASSSSGPSREQYFGPGTRLTVT.

V is TRBV4-1 and J is TRBJ2-1, with TRBD2 identical over 7 bases. The junction had 18 bases not matched to a gene; V was cut back by 1 base and J by 6 bases. CDR1 is MGHRA, CDR2 YSYEKL, per germline. This CDR3 contains 19 residues. The CDR3 DNA is TGCGCCAGCAGCCAAGTAAGCGCGAGAAGCGGGGAGAGGGGCAATGAGCAGTTCTTC. It translates to CASSQVSARSGERGNEQFF.

The J gene is TRBJ1-5, the V gene TRBV19; D remains unclear. This CDR3 comprises 15 residues. Germline V CDR1 and CDR2: LNHDA, SQIVND (reference sequence). Trimming pared 6 bases from V and 0 bases from J, leaving 12 bases between. The CDR3 loop is CASRVGPDSNQPQHF. The CDR3 DNA reads TGTGCCAGTAGAGTAGGCCCTGATAGCAATCAGCCCCAGCATTTT.

The chain recombines TRBV19 with TRBJ2-2; D is unresolved. CDR3 length: 17 residues. Trimming took 4 bases from V and 1 from J, leaving 16 bases between them. The V gene's germline CDR1 is LNHDA and CDR2 SQIVND (reference sequence). The CDR3 sequence: CASSTVRTARNTGELFF. The CDR3 DNA reads TGTGCCAGTAGTACGGTACGAACGGCCCGGAACACCGGGGAGCTGTTTTTT.

The chain has TRBV5-4 and TRBJ1-5, with D perhaps TRBD1 (5 bases). The CDR3 contains 14 residues. The V end lost 0 bases, the J end lost 6 bases, and 10 bases lay between the germline ends. The V gene's germline CDR1 is SGHNT and CDR2 YYREEE (reference sequence). DNA of the CDR3: TGTGCCAGCAGCTTGGGCAGGGTCTCTCAGCCCCAGCATTTT. It translates to CASSLGRVSQPQHF.

The chain has TRBV28 and TRBJ2-7; a possible D gene is TRBD1 (5 bases). Per the germline V gene, CDR1 is MDHEN and CDR2 is SYDVKM. The CDR3 runs 15 residues. Trimming cost V 5 bases and J 2 bases, with 16 bases left between them. CDR3 sequence: CASSLLTAQTYEQYF. CDR3 nucleotides: TGTGCCAGCAGTCTACTGACAGCGCAAACCTACGAGCAGTACTTC.

The J gene is TRBJ2-3, the V gene TRBV6-6, with 9 nucleotides matching TRBD2. CDR1 is MNHNY, CDR2 SVGAGI, per germline (reference sequence). CDR3 length: 16 residues. V was clipped by 2 bases and J by 1 base; unmatched bases: 4. The CDR3 protein is CASSYHSGGRTDTQYF. CDR3 DNA sequence: TGTGCCAGCAGTTACCATAGCGGGGGACGCACAGATACGCAGTATTTT.

The sample holds a few counts of this clone. This rearrangement joins TRBV19 to TRBJ2-7, with 8 bases aligning to TRBD1. Losses at the gene ends were 7 bases for V and 2 bases for J; bases not matched to a gene: 7. The CDR3 runs 14 residues. CDR1 LNHDA and CDR2 SQIVND come from the germline V gene (reference sequence). CDR3 coding DNA: TGTGCCAGTAACCCCAGGACAGGGACCTACGAGCAGTACTTC. Amino acid sequence: CASNPRTGTYEQYF.

The chain employs TRBV6-6 and TRBJ2-1; 10 bases line up with TRBD2. Germline CDR1 and CDR2: MNHNY and SVGAGI (reference sequence). The CDR3 is 14 residues long. The J segment lost 9 bases and the V segment lost 5 bases, leaving 7 bases of the junction unmatched. CDR3 in DNA: TGTGCCAGCAGTGAGCGGGGGGGCCGGATTGAGCAGTTCTTC. Protein: CASSERGGRIEQFF.

The chain couples TRBV6-5 to TRBJ2-2, with a tentative D call TRBD2 (6 bases). CDR3 length: 14 residues. V gave up 7 bases and J gave up 0 bases, with 9 bases separating them. Germline CDR1 and CDR2: MNHEY and SVGAGI. The CDR3 protein is CASTGTSNTGELFF. For the CDR3, the DNA is TGTGCCAGCACGGGGACTTCGAACACCGGGGAGCTGTTTTTT.

J is TRBJ2-7 and V is TRBV14; no clear D. The CDR3 sequence is 13 residues long. The V end lost 0 bases, the J end lost 4 bases, and 7 bases lay between the germline ends. CDR1 is SGHDN, CDR2 FVKESK, per germline. The CDR3 DNA reads TGTGCCAGCAGCCAAGATTACGGGTACGAGCAGTACTTC. Its protein is CASSQDYGYEQYF. Complete variable domain (other parts from reference TRBV14 and TRBJ2-7): EAGVTQFPSHSVIEKGQTVTLRCDPISGHDNLYWYRRVMGKEIKFLLHFVKESKQDESGMPNNRFLAERTGGTYSTLKVQPAELEDSGVYFCASSQDYGYEQYFGPGTRLTVT.

The sample holds one count of this clone. V is TRBV6-5 and J is TRBJ2-3; 11 bases match TRBD2. Trimming cost V 7 bases and J 5 bases; bases outside gene matches: 8. Germline values: CDR1 MNHEY, CDR2 SVGAGI. This CDR3 is 15 amino acids long. The chain's CDR3 is CASTPSGGRRDTQYF. CDR3 bases: TGTGCCAGCACTCCTAGCGGGGGGCGGCGAGATACGCAGTATTTT.

The V gene is TRBV7-2, the J gene TRBJ1-1; D gene uncertain. Trimming removed 5 bases at V and 4 bases at J, with 23 bases between. The germline V gene has CDR1 SGHTA and CDR2 FQGNSA. This CDR3 spans 17 amino acids. CDR3 in DNA: TGTGCCAGCAGCCTCCCCGAGACATGGGTAAAGGGCACTGAAGCTTTCTTT. Encoded protein: CASSLPETWVKGTEAFF.

The chain recombines TRBV4-1 with TRBJ1-2, with 12 bases lining up with TRBD1. The V gene's germline CDR1 is MGHRA and CDR2 YSYEKL. J gave up 5 bases and V 3 bases, and 1 base lay outside the gene matches. The CDR3 runs 14 residues. The CDR3 DNA follows: TGCGCCAGCAGCCAGGGACAGGGGGCTTATGGCTACACCTTC. Protein product: CASSQGQGAYGYTF.

The V gene is TRBV6-1, the J gene TRBJ2-7, with no clear D. The CDR3 contains 10 residues. The V end was cut by 6 bases, the J end by 3 bases, with 3 bases between. Per the germline V gene, CDR1 is MNHNS and CDR2 is SASEGT. The CDR3 coding sequence is TGTGCCAGCAGCCTCTACGAGCAGTACTTC. It encodes CASSLYEQYF.

The V and J genes are TRBV9 and TRBJ1-2; no clear D. CDR1 is SGDLS, CDR2 YYNGEE, per germline. The CDR3 extends over 11 amino acids. Trimming took 7 bases from V and 0 from J, leaving 4 bases between them. In DNA form, the CDR3 reads TGTGCCAGCTTCTCTAACTATGGCTACACCTTC. Its translation: CASFSNYGYTF.

This clone showed up just a few times. The chain links TRBV5-6 to TRBJ1-6, with TRBD1 matching 7 bases. V gave up 5 bases and J gave up 7 bases; unmatched junction bases: 9. The CDR3 runs to 15 residues. Per germline, CDR1 SGHDT and CDR2 YYEEEE. CDR3 in amino acids: CASSPGTVINSPLHF. The DNA for the CDR3 is TGTGCCAGCAGTCCCGGGACAGTTATCAATTCACCCCTCCACTTT.

The chain carries TRBV20-1 and TRBJ1-2; D uncertain. The germline gives CDR1 DFQATT, CDR2 SNEGSKA (reference sequence). The CDR3 is 9 residues long. V dropped 7 bases and J dropped 4 bases, with 4 bases sitting between them. The CDR3 here is CSVAYGYTF. As DNA, the CDR3 is TGCAGTGTCGCCTATGGCTACACCTTC.

The gene calls are TRBV27 and TRBJ2-1, with 9 positions matching TRBD1. There are 14 residues in the CDR3. Germline trimming cut 8 bases from V and 5 bases from J; bases unmatched to any gene: 7. The germline gives CDR1 MNHEY, CDR2 SMNVEV (reference sequence). This CDR3 is CASSKGQGNNEQFF. In DNA, the CDR3 is TGTGCCAGCTCAAAGGGACAGGGAAACAATGAGCAGTTCTTC.

The V and J genes are TRBV29-1 and TRBJ2-1, with D possibly TRBD2 on 6 matching bases. Germline V lookup: CDR1 SQVTM, CDR2 ANQGSEA. The ends were cut back, 4 bases at V and 15 bases at J, with 16 bases in the middle. CDR3 size: 11 residues. CDR3 sequence reads: CSVGPGLLRFF. The CDR3 nucleotides are TGCAGCGTTGGACCGGGACTTCTACGGTTCTTC.